Described below is a single T cell receptor beta chain sequence and its context. Its specificity is unknown. This sample stems from a study of cytomegalovirus exposure and HLA in healthy donors. 60 Vbeta and 13 Jbeta primers were used in PCR. Produced via immunoSEQ multiplex PCR; TCRdb's table is partial and in-frame only. The sample is made up of under 150,000 clones, and the top ten hold about 2.5% of it. The CDR3 consists of 15 residues. Germline-derived CDR1 and CDR2 are SGHTA and FQGNSA. V lost 7 bases to trimming and J lost 0 bases, with 15 bases between them. Whole-study results and caveats: HLA allele associations emerged for around 16,000 TCR beta sequences in a later analysis, at 0.05 false discovery rate. Across donors, presence/absence analyses took sequencing depth to be roughly uniform.

This chain joins TRBV7-2 and TRBJ1-1; D uncertain. The sequencing input was PBMCs. The sequence was collected from a man in his forties in good health and CMV-seronegative. In DNA form, the CDR3 reads TGTGCCAGCAAGAAAGCGACGGGAATGAACACTGAAGCTTTCTTT. It encodes CASKKATGMNTEAFF.